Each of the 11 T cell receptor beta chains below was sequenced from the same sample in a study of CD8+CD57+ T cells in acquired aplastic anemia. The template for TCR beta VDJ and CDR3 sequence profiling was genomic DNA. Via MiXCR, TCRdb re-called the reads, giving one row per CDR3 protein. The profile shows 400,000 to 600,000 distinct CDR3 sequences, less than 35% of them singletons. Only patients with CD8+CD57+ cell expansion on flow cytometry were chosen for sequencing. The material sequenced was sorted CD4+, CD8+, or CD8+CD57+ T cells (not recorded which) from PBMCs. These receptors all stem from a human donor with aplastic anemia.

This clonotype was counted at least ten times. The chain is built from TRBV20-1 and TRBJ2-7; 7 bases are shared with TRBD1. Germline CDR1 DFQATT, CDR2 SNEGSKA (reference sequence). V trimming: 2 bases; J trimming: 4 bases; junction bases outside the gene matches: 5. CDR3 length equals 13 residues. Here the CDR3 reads CSARPGQIYEQYF. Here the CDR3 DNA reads TGCAGTGCTAGACCGGGACAGATATACGAGCAGTACTTC.

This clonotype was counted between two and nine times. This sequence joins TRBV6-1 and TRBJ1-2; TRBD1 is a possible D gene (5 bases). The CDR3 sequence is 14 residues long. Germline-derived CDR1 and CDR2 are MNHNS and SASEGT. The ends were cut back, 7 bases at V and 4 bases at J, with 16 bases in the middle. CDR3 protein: CASTWGDGGYGYTF. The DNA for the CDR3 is TGTGCCAGCACCTGGGGCGACGGGGGCTATGGCTACACCTTC.

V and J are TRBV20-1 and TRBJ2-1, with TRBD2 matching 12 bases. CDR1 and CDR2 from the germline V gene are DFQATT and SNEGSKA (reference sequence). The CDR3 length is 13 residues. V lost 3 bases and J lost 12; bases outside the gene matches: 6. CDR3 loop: CSASPTSGSRQFF. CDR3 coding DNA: TGCAGTGCTAGTCCGACTAGCGGGAGTAGGCAGTTCTTC.

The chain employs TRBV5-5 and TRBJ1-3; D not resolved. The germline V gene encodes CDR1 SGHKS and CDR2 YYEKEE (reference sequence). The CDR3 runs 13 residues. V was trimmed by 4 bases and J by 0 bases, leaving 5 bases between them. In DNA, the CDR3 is TGTGCCAGCAGCCAGAACTCTGGAAACACCATATATTTT. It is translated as CASSQNSGNTIYF.

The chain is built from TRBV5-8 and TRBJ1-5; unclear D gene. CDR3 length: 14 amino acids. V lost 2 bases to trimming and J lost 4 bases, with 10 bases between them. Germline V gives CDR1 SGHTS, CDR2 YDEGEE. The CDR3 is CASSFFSGNQPQHF. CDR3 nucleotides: TGTGCCAGCAGCTTTTTCAGCGGGAATCAGCCCCAGCATTTT.

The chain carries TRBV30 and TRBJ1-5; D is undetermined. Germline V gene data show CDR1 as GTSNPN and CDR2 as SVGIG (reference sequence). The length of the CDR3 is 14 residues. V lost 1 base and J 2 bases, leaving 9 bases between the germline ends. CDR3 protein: CAWSESRRNQPQHF. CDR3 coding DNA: TGTGCCTGGAGTGAGTCGCGGCGCAATCAGCCCCAGCATTTT.

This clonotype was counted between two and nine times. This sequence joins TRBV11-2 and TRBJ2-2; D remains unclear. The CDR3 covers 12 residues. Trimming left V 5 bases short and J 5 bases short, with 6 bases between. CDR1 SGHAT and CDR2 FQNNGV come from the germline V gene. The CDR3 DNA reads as TGTGCCAGCAGCCAAATAACCGGGGAGCTGTTTTTT. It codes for CASSQITGELFF. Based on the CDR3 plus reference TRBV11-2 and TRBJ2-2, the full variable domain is EAGVAQSPRYKIIEKRQSVAFWCNPISGHATLYWYQQILGQGPKLLIQFQNNGVVDDSQLPKDRFSAERLKGVDSTLKIQPAKLEDSAVYLCASSQITGELFFGEGSRLTVL.

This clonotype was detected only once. For the CDR3, the DNA is TGTGCCAGTAGTATAGGTGCGGACTCCTACGAGCAGTACTTC. Protein: CASSIGADSYEQYF. The chain employs TRBV19 and TRBJ2-7, with no clear D. The CDR3 runs 14 residues. From germline, CDR1 is LNHDA and CDR2 SQIVND (reference sequence). The ends were cut back, 1 base at V and 0 bases at J, with 7 bases in the middle. Together with reference TRBV19 and TRBJ2-7, the CDR3 gives the full variable domain: DGGITQSPKYLFRKEGQNVTLSCEQNLNHDAMYWYRQDPGQGLRLIYYSQIVNDFQKGDIAEGYSVSREKKESFPLTVTSAQKNPTAFYLCASSIGADSYEQYFGPGTRLTVT.

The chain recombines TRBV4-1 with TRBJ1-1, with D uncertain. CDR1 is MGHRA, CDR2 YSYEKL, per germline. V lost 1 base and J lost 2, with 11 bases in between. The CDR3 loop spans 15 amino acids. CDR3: CASSQVPDRNTEAFF. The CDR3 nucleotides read TGCGCCAGCAGCCAAGTGCCGGATAGAAACACTGAAGCTTTCTTT.

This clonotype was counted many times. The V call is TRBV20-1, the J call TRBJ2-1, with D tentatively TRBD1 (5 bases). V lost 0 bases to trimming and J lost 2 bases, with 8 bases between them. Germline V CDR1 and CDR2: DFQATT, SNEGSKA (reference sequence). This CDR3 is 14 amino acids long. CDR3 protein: CSARDGAAYNEQFF. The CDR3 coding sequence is TGCAGTGCTAGAGATGGGGCTGCCTACAATGAGCAGTTCTTC.

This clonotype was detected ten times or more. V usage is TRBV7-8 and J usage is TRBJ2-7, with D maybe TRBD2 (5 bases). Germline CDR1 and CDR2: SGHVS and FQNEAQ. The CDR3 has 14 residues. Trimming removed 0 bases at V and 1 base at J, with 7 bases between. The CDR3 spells CASSLAGESYEQYF. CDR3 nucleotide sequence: TGTGCCAGCAGCTTAGCCGGGGAGTCCTACGAGCAGTACTTC. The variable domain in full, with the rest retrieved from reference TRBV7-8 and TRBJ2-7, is GAGVSQSPRYKVAKRGQDVALRCDPISGHVSLFWYQQALGQGPEFLTYFQNEAQLDKSGLPSDRFFAERPEGSVSTLKIQRTQQEDSAVYLCASSLAGESYEQYFGPGTRLTVT.